Listed below are T cell receptor beta chains from one sample, sequenced in a study of CXCR3-negative and CXCR3-positive naive CD8 T cells. Reanalyzing the 5' RACE reads, TCRdb keeps one entry per CDR3 protein, without DNA. This sample's table reports under 7,000 distinct CDR3 sequences. Sequencing input: naive CXCR3+ CD8+ T cells from blood. Receptors originate from a human donor in good health. Some clones in this sample may be carry-over from other donors' samples. CDR3s include the opening cysteine and the closing phenylalanine or tryptophan. A row's size may be missing; if present it is once, few, many or a size class.

clone_size | j_call | v_call | cdr3_aa
medium-sized | TRBJ2-7 | TRBV28 | CASSRNRGLREQYF
. | TRBJ2-7 | TRBV21-1 | CASSTRNREVDEQYF
medium-sized | TRBJ2-1 | TRBV7-2 | CASSLDWASSYNEQFF
. | TRBJ2-7 | TRBV25-1 | CASSQGQGVTYEQYF
medium-sized | TRBJ1-1 | TRBV5-1 | CASSLAGTGVPEAFF
. | TRBJ2-1 | TRBV7-6 | CASSSGAGGDEQFF
. | TRBJ2-2 | TRBV6-5 | CASSYSGVGELFF
. | TRBJ2-6 | TRBV13 | CASSSRGLGANVLTF
. | TRBJ1-2 | TRBV29-1 | CSVDGGLANYGYTF
medium-sized | TRBJ1-1 | TRBV7-9 | CASSVGMSEAFF
. | TRBJ2-1 | TRBV7-6 | CASSPRSLPPNNEQFF
medium-sized | TRBJ1-1 | TRBV29-1 | CSVEGPEGTEAFF
medium-sized | TRBJ2-7 | TRBV10-3 | CAISDVKVQLLMSYEQYF
medium-sized | TRBJ1-5 | TRBV25-1 | CASSEYGSNQPQHF
medium-sized | TRBJ2-7 | TRBV20-1 | CSAERRQGGSYEQYF
medium-sized | TRBJ2-7 | TRBV4-1 | CASSQDWASGGAHEQYF
medium-sized | TRBJ2-7 | TRBV27 | CASSFTDRAEQYF
. | TRBJ2-5 | TRBV5-5 | CASSLTVVGDQYF
medium-sized | TRBJ1-5 | TRBV12-3/TRBV12-4 | CASSPPGHSNQPQHF
. | TRBJ2-7 | TRBV19 | CASSIGPERAYEQYF
. | TRBJ2-3 | TRBV6-2/TRBV6-3 | CGASGAYADTQYF
. | TRBJ2-7 | TRBV19 | CASSTGTGVFYEQYF
. | TRBJ2-3 | TRBV6-4 | CASSDEVGSATDTQYF
. | TRBJ2-3 | TRBV12-5 | CASGPPSNPDTQYF
medium-sized | TRBJ2-7 | TRBV15 | CATSSQDRGTYEQYF
medium-sized | TRBJ2-5 | TRBV29-1 | CSVEARGGKTQYF
. | TRBJ2-2 | TRBV15 | CATSRQGQEYTGELFF
. | TRBJ2-3 | TRBV29-1 | CSVVGLGGTDTQYF
medium-sized | TRBJ1-1 | TRBV29-1 | CSGMGQGYTEAFF
medium-sized | TRBJ2-5 | TRBV27 | CASSWGTAETQYF
medium-sized | TRBJ2-5 | TRBV7-9 | CASSHLRADGSGKETQYF
medium-sized | TRBJ2-7 | TRBV29-1 | CSVAGLGYEQYF
. | TRBJ2-7 | TRBV6-2/TRBV6-3 | CASSYSGTSYEQYF
. | TRBJ2-3 | TRBV9 | CATAGGHSDTQYF
medium-sized | TRBJ2-7 | TRBV7-2 | CASSWAGASYEQYF
medium-sized | TRBJ1-1 | TRBV7-6 | CASSSDANTEAFF
. | TRBJ2-7 | TRBV6-2/TRBV6-3 | CASSYSSLDGVAYEQYF